These 18 T cell receptor beta chains were all obtained from the same sample, sequenced in a study of identical twins. Using its own MiXCR run on the 5' RACE reads, TCRdb lists one record per CDR3 protein. The sample contains about 1.7 million distinct CDR3 sequences, about 32% of which appear only once. The sequencing input was cord blood. These receptors all come from a newborn girl in good health.

The chain carries TRBV27 and TRBJ2-7; 7 bases line up with TRBD1. Germline CDR1 is MNHEY and CDR2 is SMNVEV (reference sequence). V lost 4 bases to trimming and J lost 2 bases; unmatched junction nucleotides: 5. The CDR3 extends over 14 amino acids. The chain's CDR3 is CASSSYTGAYEQYF. CDR3 DNA sequence: TGTGCCAGCAGTTCATATACAGGGGCCTACGAGCAGTACTTC.

This chain uses TRBV12-3 or TRBV12-4 with TRBJ2-1, with a tentative D call TRBD1 (6 bases). V lost 6 bases and J lost 15, with 18 bases in between. This CDR3 is built from 12 residues. Here the CDR3 reads CASSPLTGRGFF. As DNA, the CDR3 is TGTGCCAGCAGCCCTCTCACAGGGAGAGGGTTCTTC.

The chain carries TRBV10-3 and TRBJ2-6; 10 bases map to TRBD2. From germline, CDR1 is ENHRY and CDR2 SYGVKD. The CDR3 has 17 residues. V was pared by 4 bases and J by 0 bases, with 3 bases of the junction left unmatched. The CDR3 loop is CAISGLAGPSGANVLTF. DNA for the CDR3: TGTGCCATCAGTGGACTAGCGGGCCCCTCTGGGGCCAACGTCCTGACTTTC.

The chain couples TRBV5-1 to TRBJ2-1; 7 bases are shared with TRBD1. V shed 0 bases and J 14 bases; nucleotides not matched to a gene: 11. The CDR3 extends over 14 amino acids. Looked up from germline, CDR1 is SGHRS and CDR2 is YFSETQ. CDR3 nucleotide sequence: TGCGCCAGCAGCTTGGCAGTAACACAGGGGTCCGAGTTCTTC. Its translation is CASSLAVTQGSEFF.

V gene TRBV6-1 combines with J gene TRBJ2-3; no definite D call. CDR1 and CDR2 from the germline V gene are MNHNS and SASEGT. Trimming took 6 bases from V and 6 from J, leaving 7 bases between them. The CDR3 covers 11 residues. The CDR3 region is CASRKIDTQYF. The CDR3 DNA is TGTGCCAGCAGGAAAATCGATACGCAGTATTTT.

On this clonotype itself: At one end, the junction sequence differs from germline, possibly due to a read error. The chain employs TRBV5-1 and TRBJ2-2; D is perhaps TRBD2 (5 bases). There are 14 residues in the CDR3. Per the germline V gene, CDR1 is SGHRS and CDR2 is YFSETQ. CDR3 protein: CASSLAGDTGELSF. In nucleotides, the CDR3 is TGCGCCAGCAGCTTGGCCGGAGACACCGGGGAGCTGTCTTTT.

The chain employs TRBV27 and TRBJ2-7; 7 bases match TRBD2. After removal of 3 bases from V and 3 bases from J, the junction contained 8 bases not matched to a gene. Germline V gives CDR1 MNHEY, CDR2 SMNVEV (reference sequence). This CDR3 has 15 residues. Written as DNA, the CDR3 is TGTGCCAGCAGTTTGATCGGGAGGAGGGTCTACGAGCAGTACTTC. This codes for CASSLIGRRVYEQYF.

The rearrangement links TRBV14 to TRBJ1-4, with D possibly TRBD1 on 5 matching bases. The V and J ends lost 2 bases and 7 bases respectively, with 14 bases between them. The CDR3 loop spans 15 amino acids. Germline CDR1 and CDR2: SGHDN and FVKESK. This chain's CDR3 is CASSQKGVKSEKLFF. In DNA, the CDR3 is TGTGCCAGCAGCCAAAAAGGGGTCAAGAGTGAAAAACTGTTTTTT.

This chain's CDR3 is CATSSLYGYTF. Written as DNA, the CDR3 is TGTGCCACCAGCAGCCTCTATGGCTACACCTTC. The chain joins TRBV15 to TRBJ1-2; D is undetermined. The germline V gene encodes CDR1 LNHNV and CDR2 YYDKDF (reference sequence). V dropped 3 bases and J dropped 4 bases, with 3 bases sitting between them. CDR3 length: 11 residues.

This clonotype was counted only a few times. The chain joins TRBV28 to TRBJ2-5; the match to TRBD1 covers 9 bases. This CDR3 spans 15 amino acids. V lost 9 bases, J lost 2 bases, and 10 bases stayed unmatched. Germline values: CDR1 MDHEN, CDR2 SYDVKM. This CDR3 is CARESGQGLQETQYF. For the CDR3, the DNA is TGTGCCAGAGAGAGCGGACAGGGGCTTCAAGAGACCCAGTACTTC.

Of note for this clonotype: Mismatch with germline at one junction end may stem from a read error. The chain carries TRBV20-1 and TRBJ2-1; D not certain. The CDR3 contains 15 residues. The germline V gene encodes CDR1 DFQATT and CDR2 SNEGSKA (reference sequence). CDR3 loop: CSARERTLSYDEQFF. CDR3 coding DNA: TGCAGTGCTAGAGAGCGGACCCTCTCCTACGATGAGCAGTTCTTC.

Only a few counts were recorded for this clonotype. The rearrangement joins TRBV6-5 to TRBJ2-5, with 9 bases lining up with TRBD1. The trim removed 5 bases at V and 4 bases at J, leaving 8 bases unmatched. The germline gives CDR1 MNHEY, CDR2 SVGAGI. The CDR3 is 15 amino acids. CDR3 sequence reads: CASSKAGQGRETQYF. In DNA, the CDR3 is TGTGCCAGCAGTAAGGCCGGACAGGGGCGAGAGACCCAGTACTTC.

As regards this clonotype: The junction departs from germline at one end; a sequencing error may be responsible. V and J are TRBV7-2 and TRBJ2-3, with 8 bases identical to TRBD2. This CDR3 region has 17 residues. The germline V gene has CDR1 SGHTA and CDR2 FQGNSA. The CDR3 DNA sequence: TGTGCCAGCAGCTTAGCCTCACGGGGGGGCCAGGCAGATACCCAGTATTTT. It yields the protein CASSLASRGGQADTQYF. The variable domain in full, completed from reference TRBV7-2 and TRBJ2-3, reads GAGVSQSPSNKVTEKGKDVELRCDPISGHTALYWYRQSLGQGLEFLIYFQGNSAPDKSGLPSDRFSAERTGGSVSTLTIQRTQQEDSAVYLCASSLASRGGQADTQYFGPGTRLTVL.

The V gene is TRBV6-5, the J gene TRBJ1-2; a possible D gene is TRBD1 (6 bases). The V end lost 6 bases, the J end lost 3 bases, and 14 bases lay between the germline ends. The germline CDR1 and CDR2 sequences are MNHEY and SVGAGI. The CDR3 is 14 residues long. The CDR3 here is CASRTAQGHYGYTF. The CDR3 bases are TGTGCCAGCAGAACTGCACAGGGTCACTATGGCTACACCTTC.

The J gene is TRBJ2-7, the V gene TRBV12-3 or TRBV12-4, with TRBD2 identical over 9 bases. V shed 3 bases and J 7 bases; nucleotides not matched to a gene: 10. The CDR3 spans 15 residues. The CDR3 sequence: CASSFVAGVGNEQYF. CDR3 nucleotides: TGTGCCAGCAGTTTTGTAGCGGGAGTCGGCAATGAGCAGTACTTC.

The genes are TRBV7-2 and TRBJ1-4; a weak D match, TRBD1 (5 bases). Germline lookup yields CDR1 SGHTA and CDR2 FQGNSA. The CDR3 spans 14 residues. Between the trimmed V and J ends, which lost 5 bases and 5 bases, there was a span of 12 bases. The CDR3 loop is CASSPGHKNEKLFF. In DNA, the CDR3 is TGTGCCAGCAGCCCCGGACATAAAAATGAAAAACTGTTTTTT.

Concerning this clonotype itself: Because the CDR3 is missing its conserved closing phenylalanine or tryptophan, this is likely a read error. The rearrangement uses TRBV4-2 and TRBJ2-5, with D perhaps matching TRBD2 (5 bases). The CDR3 spans 15 residues. Germline V gives CDR1 LGHNA, CDR2 YNFKEQ. Here the CDR3 DNA reads TGTGCCAGCGGCCAAGATACTAGTGGGGAAGAGACCCAGTACTGC. This codes for CASGQDTSGEETQYC.

CDR3 coding DNA: TGTGCCATCAGTACCGGACTAGCGAGTACAGATACGCAGTATTTT. This translates into CAISTGLASTDTQYF. The rearrangement links TRBV10-3 to TRBJ2-3; 9 bases map to TRBD2. Germline V gene sequence: CDR1 ENHRY, CDR2 SYGVKD. The CDR3 loop spans 15 amino acids. V gave up 5 bases and J gave up 3 bases; unmatched junction bases: 6.